A single sample gave rise to the 30 T cell receptor beta chains below, sequenced in a study of beta chain features in type 1 diabetes. No antigen is known for these receptors. The investigators reverse transcribed all of the isolated RNA, so they sequenced expressed TCRB transcripts. TCRdb's copy holds only in-frame clones and misses some; the assay was immunoSEQ multiplex PCR. The top ten hold roughly 0.72% of the sample, which has 160,000 or so clones, approximately 8.8% seen once. Findings and caveats of the study: In every one of the four CD4+ subsets, TCRB CDR3s were moderately but significantly shorter in Type 1 diabetes patients.

Sequencing was done on a sample of central memory CD4+ T cells from blood. The receptor source for this set is a woman aged 25 to 39 with type 1 diabetes.

The genes are TRBV4-2 and TRBJ2-3; 7 bases line up with TRBD1. Germline assignment: CDR1 LGHNA and CDR2 YNFKEQ. V shed 4 bases, J shed 2 bases, and the junction held 3 bases outside the gene matches. There are 14 residues in the CDR3. Written as DNA, the CDR3 is TGTGCCAGCAGCCCCGGGACAGCCACAGATACGCAGTATTTT. Protein product: CASSPGTATDTQYF.

The chain uses TRBV7-2 and TRBJ2-5, with D perhaps TRBD2 (6 bases). Trimming removed 5 bases at V and 4 bases at J, with 11 bases between. Germline loops: CDR1 SGHTA, CDR2 FQGNSA. The length of the CDR3 is 13 residues. CDR3 protein: CASSQTRGETQYF. The CDR3, as DNA: TGTGCCAGCAGCCAGACTAGGGGAGAGACCCAGTACTTC.

This clone has just a few counts. The V and J genes are TRBV27 and TRBJ1-1; D remains ambiguous. From germline, CDR1 is MNHEY and CDR2 SMNVEV (reference sequence). V was cut by 6 bases and J by 9 bases, with 17 bases left in between. The CDR3 extends over 13 amino acids. CDR3 sequence (DNA): TGTGCCAGCAGAGCGCCGGGCGGGATAAAAGCTTTCTTT. As protein: CASRAPGGIKAFF.

This chain links TRBV6-6 with TRBJ1-2, with 7 bases matching TRBD1. Germline loops: CDR1 MNHNY, CDR2 SVGAGI (reference sequence). V lost 2 bases to trimming and J lost 7 bases; unmatched junction nucleotides: 1. This CDR3 has 12 residues. The CDR3 loop reads CASSYDRVGYTF. The DNA for the CDR3 is TGTGCCAGCAGTTACGACAGGGTTGGCTACACCTTC.

The V and J genes are TRBV28 and TRBJ2-7, with D perhaps TRBD2 (7 bases). Germline V gene sequence: CDR1 MDHEN, CDR2 SYDVKM. Between the trimmed V and J ends, which lost 2 bases and 0 bases, there was a span of 11 bases. The CDR3 extends over 15 amino acids. CDR3 amino acids: CASSLRGTISYEQYF. CDR3 in DNA: TGTGCCAGCAGTTTAAGGGGGACTATCTCCTACGAGCAGTACTTC.

The chain recombines TRBV14 with TRBJ2-3, with TRBD2 as a possible D gene (6 bases). The CDR3 length is 15 residues. Germline V CDR1 and CDR2: SGHDN, FVKESK. With 4 bases removed from V and 2 bases from J, the gap between germline ends came to 13 bases. The CDR3 loop reads CASSPPGLYTDTQYF. In nucleotides, the CDR3 is TGTGCCAGCAGCCCCCCGGGACTCTACACAGATACGCAGTATTTT.

This clone has a handful of counts. This chain links TRBV7-9 with TRBJ2-4; D perhaps matches TRBD1 (5 bases). Germline values: CDR1 SEHNR, CDR2 FQNEAQ (reference sequence). Trimming cost V 3 bases and J 3 bases, with 15 bases left between them. The CDR3 length is 16 residues. The CDR3 DNA reads as TGTGCCAGCAGCTTTATAAGGGGCCCGGGCAAAAACATTCAGTACTTC. Its translation: CASSFIRGPGKNIQYF.

CDR3 residues: CASSFSDRVAFF. The CDR3 region has the DNA TGTGCCAGCAGCTTTAGCGACAGGGTCGCTTTCTTT. The chain uses TRBV7-9 and TRBJ1-1; 7 bases align to TRBD1. Trimming cost V 3 bases and J 11 bases; bases outside gene matches: 6. Germline V gene lookup returns CDR1 SEHNR and CDR2 FQNEAQ (reference sequence). The CDR3 has 12 amino acids.

The CDR3 DNA is TGTGCCAGCAGCGCCGGGGGGGGTAGTGAGACCCAGTACTTC. Translating gives CASSAGGGSETQYF. This sequence joins TRBV9 and TRBJ2-5; TRBD2 matches 8 bases. The germline V gene has CDR1 SGDLS and CDR2 YYNGEE. The V segment lost 3 bases and the J segment 5 bases; nucleotides outside the gene matches: 6. The CDR3 spans 14 residues. Variable domain in full (rest from reference TRBV9 and TRBJ2-5): DSGVTQTPKHLITATGQRVTLRCSPRSGDLSVYWYQQSLDQGLQFLIQYYNGEERAKGNILERFSAQQFPDLHSELNLSSLELGDSALYFCASSAGGGSETQYFGPGTRLLVL.

This rearrangement joins TRBV5-4 to TRBJ1-5, with a tentative D call TRBD1 (5 bases). V lost 0 bases to trimming and J lost 6 bases, with 13 bases between them. The CDR3 runs to 15 residues. CDR1 is SGHNT and CDR2 is YYREEE in the germline V gene (reference sequence). CDR3 bases: TGTGCCAGCAGCTTGGGGGGCTCCGAAAGTCAGCCCCAGCATTTT. Its translation is CASSLGGSESQPQHF. Filled out from reference TRBV5-4 and TRBJ1-5, the complete variable domain reads ETGVTQSPTHLIKTRGQQVTLRCSSQSGHNTVSWYQQALGQGPQFIFQYYREEENGRGNFPPRFSGLQFPNYSSELNVNALELDDSALYLCASSLGGSESQPQHFGDGTRLSIL.

This chain joins TRBV6-6 and TRBJ2-1; 11 bases line up with TRBD2. V gave up 5 bases and J gave up 5 bases; unmatched junction bases: 8. The V gene's germline CDR1 is MNHNY and CDR2 SVGAGI (reference sequence). There are 16 residues in the CDR3. The CDR3 here is CASSRAGLAENNEQFF. The DNA of the CDR3 is TGTGCCAGCAGTCGTGCGGGACTAGCGGAGAACAATGAGCAGTTCTTC.

This clone was picked up a small number of times. The chain uses TRBV9 and TRBJ2-5, with TRBD2 matching over 8 bases. CDR3 length: 14 residues. Germline V lookup: CDR1 SGDLS, CDR2 YYNGEE. V lost 1 base and J lost 5; bases outside the gene matches: 4. The CDR3 nucleotides are TGTGCCAGCAGCGTACATTCTAGCGGGGAGACCCAGTACTTC. Protein sequence: CASSVHSSGETQYF.

The chain uses TRBV29-1 and TRBJ2-1, with D possibly matching TRBD2 (6 bases). Deletions cut 5 bases from V and 7 bases from J, with 21 bases between. The germline CDR1 and CDR2 sequences are SQVTM and ANQGSEA. This CDR3 is built from 15 residues. CDR3 residues: CSVSVGGASLNEQFF. CDR3 in DNA: TGCAGCGTTTCCGTCGGCGGGGCTAGCTTAAATGAGCAGTTCTTC.

This clone was recorded a few times. This same CDR3 is encoded by further DNA sequences in the sample. The V and J genes are TRBV9 and TRBJ2-5; 12 bases match TRBD2. Trimming at V came to 2 bases and at J to 4 bases, leaving 0 bases not matched to a gene. CDR1 SGDLS and CDR2 YYNGEE come from the germline V gene. The CDR3 loop spans 14 amino acids. The CDR3 is CASSVGLAGETQYF. Here the CDR3 DNA reads TGTGCCAGCAGCGTGGGACTAGCGGGAGAGACCCAGTACTTC.

This clone has more than one count but fewer than ten. V gene TRBV7-9 combines with J gene TRBJ2-3; 9 bases agree with TRBD2. Germline lookup yields CDR1 SEHNR and CDR2 FQNEAQ (reference sequence). This CDR3 is built from 14 residues. The V gene end was trimmed by 2 bases and the J gene end by 5 bases; junction bases not matched to a gene: 2. DNA for the CDR3: TGTGCCAGCAGCTTAATACTAGCGGGAGATACGCAGTATTTT. Translating it yields CASSLILAGDTQYF.

J is TRBJ1-1 and V is TRBV19; 7 positions agree with TRBD1. After removal of 5 bases from V and 4 bases from J, the junction contained 10 bases not matched to a gene. The CDR3 has 15 residues. Germline V gene sequence: CDR1 LNHDA, CDR2 SQIVND (reference sequence). The CDR3 sequence is CASSGQGGSSTEAFF. In DNA form, the CDR3 reads TGTGCCAGTAGTGGGCAGGGGGGCAGTAGCACTGAAGCTTTCTTT.

In its sample, this clone was seen a few times. V is TRBV30 and J is TRBJ1-2; 7 nucleotides agree with TRBD1. Germline V gene data show CDR1 as GTSNPN and CDR2 as SVGIG (reference sequence). With V trimmed by 4 bases and J by 5 bases, 13 bases remained unmatched. The CDR3 consists of 15 residues. CDR3 sequence: CAWMRTGLQGYGYTF. For the CDR3, the DNA is TGTGCCTGGATGAGGACAGGCTTACAGGGGTATGGCTACACCTTC.

This clone came up a few times. This chain links TRBV10-3 with TRBJ2-5, with a possible D match to TRBD1 (6 bases). Germline CDR1 is ENHRY and CDR2 is SYGVKD. V was cut by 6 bases and J by 4 bases, with 12 bases left in between. The CDR3 is 13 residues long. CDR3 bases: TGTGCCATCAGGGGAGACAGGATAGAGACCCAGTACTTC. It is translated as CAIRGDRIETQYF.

The V gene is TRBV28, the J gene TRBJ1-2; 11 bases match TRBD1. In germline, CDR1 is MDHEN, CDR2 SYDVKM. This CDR3 has 14 residues. The ends lost 6 bases at V and 9 bases at J; junction bases unmatched: 9. CDR3 amino acids: CASSSGQGAHRYTF. The DNA for the CDR3 is TGTGCCAGCAGCTCCGGACAGGGGGCGCATCGCTACACCTTC.

J is TRBJ1-5 and V is TRBV7-9, with TRBD1 matching over 9 bases. This CDR3 has 18 amino acids. After removal of 4 bases from V and 0 bases from J, the junction contained 10 bases not matched to a gene. In germline, CDR1 is SEHNR, CDR2 FQNEAQ (reference sequence). The CDR3 nucleotides are TGTGCCAGCAGCTACTGGGGGACAGGGCAATATAGCAATCAGCCCCAGCATTTT. This gives the protein CASSYWGTGQYSNQPQHF. The full variable domain, with the rest looked up from reference TRBV7-9 and TRBJ1-5, is DTGVSQNPRHKITKRGQNVTFRCDPISEHNRLYWYRQTLGQGPEFLTYFQNEAQLEKSRLLSDRFSAERPKGSFSTLEIQRTEQGDSAMYLCASSYWGTGQYSNQPQHFGDGTRLSIL.

V usage is TRBV10-3 and J usage is TRBJ2-7; TRBD1 matches at 8 bases. The CDR3 has 15 amino acids. With 2 bases clipped from V and 1 base from J, the junction kept 4 bases outside the gene matches. Looked up from germline, CDR1 is ENHRY and CDR2 is SYGVKD. CDR3 coding DNA: TGTGCCATCAGTGAGGACCGGACAGGGTCCTACGAGCAGTACTTC. The encoded protein is CAISEDRTGSYEQYF.

V gene TRBV5-1 combines with J gene TRBJ2-1; 8 nucleotides line up with TRBD1. The CDR3 contains 13 residues. V gave up 4 bases and J gave up 5 bases; unmatched junction bases: 2. Germline V gives CDR1 SGHRS, CDR2 YFSETQ. The DNA of the CDR3 is TGCGCCAGCAGCCCGGACAGGGACAATGAGCAGTTCTTC. It is translated as CASSPDRDNEQFF.

The V gene is TRBV7-8, the J gene TRBJ2-5; 8 bases map to TRBD1. The trim removed 8 bases at V and 2 bases at J, leaving 7 bases unmatched. The length of the CDR3 is 14 residues. Per the germline V gene, CDR1 is SGHVS and CDR2 is FQNEAQ. The CDR3 is CASGRQGPQETQYF. The CDR3 region has the DNA TGTGCCAGCGGTCGACAGGGGCCTCAAGAGACCCAGTACTTC.

The chain combines TRBV18 with TRBJ2-5; no clear D. V gave up 3 bases and J gave up 2 bases, with 7 bases separating them. Germline values: CDR1 KGHSH, CDR2 LQKENI. This CDR3 is built from 13 residues. The CDR3 spells CASSPQYQETQYF. Here the CDR3 DNA reads TGTGCCAGCTCACCGCAGTATCAAGAGACCCAGTACTTC.

The chain combines TRBV2 with TRBJ2-1, with 16 bases fitting TRBD2. With 8 bases clipped from V and 2 bases from J, the junction kept 9 bases outside the gene matches. CDR3 length: 18 amino acids. Germline CDR1 reads SNHLY; CDR2 reads FYNNEI. The CDR3 region is CASQGTSGRGWTYNEQFF. DNA for the CDR3: TGTGCCAGCCAAGGGACTAGCGGGAGGGGGTGGACCTACAATGAGCAGTTCTTC. Combining the CDR3 with reference TRBV2 and TRBJ2-1 gives the whole variable domain EPEVTQTPSHQVTQMGQEVILRCVPISNHLYFYWYRQILGQKVEFLVSFYNNEISEKSEIFDDQFSVERPDGSNFTLKIRSTKLEDSAMYFCASQGTSGRGWTYNEQFFGPGTRLTVL.

This clone was recorded a few times. The rearrangement links TRBV5-4 to TRBJ2-2, with TRBD2 matching 8 bases. The trim removed 2 bases at V and 2 bases at J, leaving 5 bases unmatched. CDR3 length equals 16 residues. Germline CDR1 reads SGHNT; CDR2 reads YYREEE (reference sequence). CDR3 in DNA: TGTGCCAGCAGCTTTGAGCTAGCGGGCAACACCGGGGAGCTGTTTTTT. Translating it yields CASSFELAGNTGELFF.

This clone was seen a few times. This rearrangement joins TRBV25-1 to TRBJ2-2; 7 bases line up with TRBD1. Trimming removed 4 bases from V and 0 bases from J; junction bases left unmatched: 2. This CDR3 has 15 residues. The germline CDR1 and CDR2 sequences are MGHDK and SYGVNS. CDR3 coding DNA: TGTGCCAGCAGTGTGACAGGGTCGAACACCGGGGAGCTGTTTTTT. Protein sequence: CASSVTGSNTGELFF.

This clone was observed a handful of times. The chain couples TRBV19 to TRBJ2-4; 9 bases match TRBD1. V was pared by 3 bases and J by 6 bases, with 3 bases of the junction left unmatched. Looked up from germline, CDR1 is LNHDA and CDR2 is SQIVND (reference sequence). The CDR3 spans 14 residues. CDR3 coding DNA: TGTGCCAGTAGTATCCTGGACAGGGGAAACATTCAGTACTTC. Its protein product is CASSILDRGNIQYF.

V is TRBV11-2 and J is TRBJ1-5, with a possible D match to TRBD1 (5 bases). CDR1 is SGHAT and CDR2 is FQNNGV in the germline V gene. Trimming took off 5 bases at V and 5 bases at J, with 16 bases between the two ends. This CDR3 region has 15 residues. CDR3 coding DNA: TGTGCCAGCAGCCAAGATGTGACGGGGGATCAGCCCCAGCATTTT. It translates to CASSQDVTGDQPQHF.

In its sample, this clone was seen a few times. The chain links TRBV29-1 to TRBJ1-1, with D maybe TRBD1 (5 bases). The CDR3 consists of 13 residues. V lost 4 bases and J 4 bases, leaving 13 bases between the germline ends. Germline V gene lookup returns CDR1 SQVTM and CDR2 ANQGSEA. CDR3 bases: TGCAGCGTTGGGCCAGGGTCGGGCACTGAAGCTTTCTTT. Its translation: CSVGPGSGTEAFF.